A single count supports the clone carrying this TCR beta chain. TCRdb's copy holds only in-frame clones and misses some; the assay was immunoSEQ multiplex PCR. This sample yields approximately 39,000 clones, of which 95% are seen a single time; around 1.5% belongs to the top ten. The sample comes from a study of T cell clonotyping in hematopoietic cell transplantation. Time point in this sample: recipient sample about 28 days before transplant, after cytoreduction. The CDR3 totals 14 residues. Germline lookup yields CDR1 SGHDT and CDR2 YYEEEE. V was cut by 1 base and J by 4 bases, with 8 bases left in between.

This chain links TRBV5-6 with TRBJ2-2; no reliable D call. The sequenced sample was peripheral blood mononuclear cells, obtained before stem cell transplant. The clonotype was recovered from a man aged 35 to 55 with chronic myeloid leukemia. Some clones in this sample may be carry-over from other donors' samples. Here the CDR3 reads CASSLRQITGELFF. CDR3 nucleotides: TGTGCCAGCAGCTTGAGGCAGATCACCGGGGAGCTGTTTTTT.